The 27 T cell receptor beta chains below were found in one sample sequenced in a study of CD8+ T cells in alopecia areata. RNA was isolated and reverse transcribed to cDNA, the sequencing template. Some clones are missing from TCRdb's copy, which holds only in-frame ones; the method was immunoSEQ multiplex PCR. The record shows over 100,000 clones for this sample, with no singletons present. Input material: lesional skin. The receptors were gathered from a C3H/HeJ mouse with alopecia areata. MHC haplotype of the strain: H2-k.

This clone has just a few counts. Germline and genes: mouse. The read falls 4 residues short of the CDR3 end, and the missing part is taken from the germline J gene. This chain joins TRBV13-3 and TRBJ1-4; 10 bases agree with TRBD1. Germline V CDR1 and CDR2: NNHDY, SYVADS. The CDR3 runs to 15 residues. Germline trimming cut 5 bases from V and 4 bases from J; bases unmatched to any gene: 5. This CDR3 is CASSLGQGINERLFF. Partial CDR3 DNA: TGTGCCAGCAGCCTGGGACAGGGGATCAACGAA.

With respect to this clone: TCRdb and the translated DNA give different amino acids at residue 12; the protein presented here is the one translated from the DNA. Gene labels here are mouse ones. CDR3 DNA, as far as it was read: TGCACCTGCAGTGCAAAGGGACAGGGAAATTCGCCC. It is translated as CTCSAKGQGNSP. The CDR3, in full, reads CTCSAKGQGNSPLYF. This chain connects TRBV1 to TRBJ1-6, with TRBD1 matching 9 bases. The CDR3 end lies 3 residues beyond the end of the read and is filled in from the germline J gene. TRBJ1-6 is recorded as an ORF, its role being uncertain. The CDR3 has 15 amino acids. Per germline, CDR1 NSQYPW and CDR2 LRSPGD (reference sequence). V shed 2 bases, J shed 7 bases, and the junction held 3 bases outside the gene matches.

This clone was observed many times. Germline and genes: mouse. The read terminates 4 residues ahead of where the CDR3 ends, so the germline J gene completes it. The chain couples TRBV13-3 to TRBJ1-4; 7 bases match TRBD1. Germline values: CDR1 NNHDY, CDR2 SYVADS. The CDR3 is 15 amino acids. With 0 bases clipped from V and 4 bases from J, the junction kept 3 bases outside the gene matches. This CDR3 is CASSDGGTVNERLFF. CDR3 bases read: TGTGCCAGCAGTGATGGGGGGACAGTCAACGAA.

In its sample, this clone was seen a few times. The protein recorded in TCRdb does not match the translated DNA at residue 12; the protein presented here comes from translating the DNA. The gene names given are mouse names. The read is 3 residues too short to cover the CDR3 end, so that end is filled in from the germline J gene. The chain uses TRBV1 and TRBJ1-6, with 7 bases lining up with TRBD1. TRBJ1-6 qualifies as an ORF whose function is uncertain. Germline CDR1 reads NSQYPW; CDR2 reads LRSPGD (reference sequence). The CDR3 runs 15 residues. Germline trimming cut 1 base from V and 7 bases from J; bases unmatched to any gene: 4. CDR3 DNA, as far as it was read: TGCACCTGCAGTGCAGTACAGGGGAGGAATTCGCCC. As protein: CTCSAVQGRNSP. The whole CDR3 sequence reads CTCSAVQGRNSPLYF.

This clone has only a few counts. Mouse gene names apply. CDR3 bases read: TGTGCCAGCAGTCCCCACAGGGGTAACCAAGAC. The encoded protein is CASSPHRGNQD. From start to end, the CDR3 is CASSPHRGNQDTQYF. V gene TRBV19 combines with J gene TRBJ2-5; 7 nucleotides match TRBD1. The missing CDR3 end, 4 residues past where the read stops, is filled in from the germline J gene. CDR3 length: 15 amino acids. J gave up 0 bases and V 4 bases, and 5 bases lay outside the gene matches. Germline V gives CDR1 FNHDT, CDR2 SITEND (reference sequence).

A remark on this clone: The genes and germline here are from mouse. With the read ending 4 residues before the CDR3 end, the germline J gene is used to fill in that end. The chain is built from TRBV13-2 and TRBJ2-5; 9 bases are a match to TRBD2. Per germline, CDR1 NNHNN and CDR2 SYGAGS (reference sequence). The CDR3 spans 16 residues. V was clipped by 2 bases and J by 0 bases; unmatched bases: 4. The part of the CDR3 DNA that was read is TGTGCCAGCGGTGAAGTGACTGGGGGTAACCAAGAC. It is translated as CASGEVTGGNQD. The full CDR3 sequence reads CASGEVTGGNQDTQYF.

Worth noting for this clone: The gene symbols are mouse symbols. The read falls 4 residues short of the CDR3 end, and the missing part is taken from the germline J gene. This chain uses TRBV13-3 with TRBJ2-5; TRBD1 aligns across 11 bases. This CDR3 region has 15 residues. CDR1 and CDR2 (germline): NNHDY, SYVADS. The CDR3 is CASSGTGGAGDTQYF. Partial CDR3 DNA: TGTGCCAGCAGTGGGACAGGGGGCGCCGGAGAC.

This clone was detected ten times or more. Mouse gene names and germline throughout. The read terminates 4 residues before the CDR3 end, so the remaining end is supplied by the germline J gene. The rearrangement uses TRBV1 and TRBJ2-1; 10 bases map to TRBD2. The germline CDR1 and CDR2 sequences are NSQYPW and LRSPGD (reference sequence). The CDR3 is made up of 16 amino acids. V lost 3 bases and J lost 3; bases outside the gene matches: 5. Incomplete CDR3 DNA: TGCACCTGCAGTGCCCTGGGGGGGCGCGGCTATGCT. It codes for CTCSALGGRGYA. The complete CDR3 protein is CTCSALGGRGYAEQFF.

The table lists this clone with a few counts. A junction boundary mismatches the germline segment, possibly from a read error. Any gene name here is a mouse gene name. The read falls 4 residues short of the CDR3 end, and the missing part is taken from the germline J gene. The chain combines TRBV19 with TRBJ1-1; D ambiguous. Germline V gene data show CDR1 as FNHDT and CDR2 as SITEND (reference sequence). The CDR3 has 11 amino acids. Here the CDR3 reads CARSTQTEVFF. The DNA read from the CDR3 is TGTGCCCGCAGTACACAAACA.

About this clone: Gene names denote mouse genes. The read falls 4 residues short of the CDR3 end, and the missing part is taken from the germline J gene. The V gene is TRBV13-3, the J gene TRBJ2-2; 7 positions agree with TRBD2. The CDR3 has 14 amino acids. V was pared by 7 bases and J by 2 bases, with 5 bases of the junction left unmatched. From germline, CDR1 is NNHDY and CDR2 SYVADS. CDR3 DNA, as far as it was read: TGTGCCAGCCGGCCGGGGGGGAACACCGGG. Its translation is CASRPGGNTG. The whole CDR3 region reads CASRPGGNTGQLYF.

About this clone: Mouse germline and gene names are used. With the read ending 4 residues before the CDR3 end, the germline J gene is used to fill in that end. The same CDR3 arises from other DNA sequences in this sample as well. The chain links TRBV1 to TRBJ2-7, with 10 bases that match TRBD1. The CDR3 is made up of 12 amino acids. V dropped 8 bases and J dropped 3; count of bases not matched to a gene: 1. Germline V CDR1 and CDR2: NSQYPW, LRSPGD (reference sequence). CDR3: CTCRTGGYEQYF. CDR3 bases read: TGCACCTGCCGGACAGGGGGCTAT.

This clone occurred a few times. The gene names here belong to mouse. The read ends 4 residues before the CDR3 terminus; that terminus is restored from the germline J gene. J is TRBJ2-2 and V is TRBV13-3, with 9 bases that match TRBD2. The CDR3 sequence is 15 residues long. The trim removed 2 bases at V and 4 bases at J, leaving 3 bases unmatched. Per germline, CDR1 NNHDY and CDR2 SYVADS. The sequenced part of the CDR3 DNA is TGTGCCAGCAGTGACTGGACTGGGGCCACCGGG. As protein: CASSDWTGATG. In full, the CDR3 reads CASSDWTGATGQLYF. The variable domain in full, completed from reference TRBV13-3 and TRBJ2-2, reads EAAVTQSPRSKVAVTGGKVTLSCHQTNNHDYMYWYRQDTGHGLRLIHYSYVADSTEKGDIPDGYKASRPSQENFSLILELASLSQTAVYFCASSDWTGATGQLYFGEGSKLTVL.

This clone was counted between two and nine times. Here the gene names and germline are mouse. Coverage ceases 4 residues before the CDR3 finishes, and the germline J gene fills in the end. This chain links TRBV13-1 with TRBJ1-4, with D perhaps TRBD1 (5 bases). The CDR3 sequence is 14 residues long. Germline assignment: CDR1 NSHNY and CDR2 SYGAGN. Trimming took 5 bases from V and 0 from J, leaving 8 bases between them. CDR3 sequence reads: CASRDKISNERLFF. CDR3 bases read: TGTGCCAGCAGGGACAAAATTTCCAACGAA. Supplemented by reference TRBV13-1 and TRBJ1-4, the full variable domain reads EAAVTQSPRNKVTVTGGNVTLSCRQTNSHNYMYWYRQDTGHGLRLIHYSYGAGNLRIGDVPDGYKATRTTQEDFFLLLELASPSQTSLYFCASRDKISNERLFFGHGTKLSVL.

This clone was observed a handful of times. TCRdb and the translated DNA give different amino acids at residue 13; the protein presented here is the one translated from the DNA. The gene names given are mouse names. The CDR3 end lies 3 residues beyond the end of the read and is filled in from the germline J gene. V usage is TRBV13-1 and J usage is TRBJ1-3; TRBD1 matches at 8 bases. Per germline, CDR1 NSHNY and CDR2 SYGAGN. With 0 bases clipped from V and 1 base from J, the junction kept 3 bases outside the gene matches. This CDR3 comprises 16 residues. The CDR3 protein is CASSDDGDRSGNTLYF. The sequenced part of the CDR3 DNA is TGTGCCAGCAGTGATGATGGGGACAGGTCTGGAAATACG.

Only a few counts were recorded for this clone. The gene names given are mouse names. The DNA ends 4 residues before the CDR3 does, and the rest of the CDR3 is filled in from the germline J gene. The chain recombines TRBV1 with TRBJ2-7, with D possibly being TRBD1 (6 bases). The V end was cut by 2 bases, the J end by 3 bases, with 11 bases between. CDR1 and CDR2 from the germline V gene are NSQYPW and LRSPGD (reference sequence). The CDR3 sequence is 14 residues long. CDR3 residues: CTCSASQGFYEQYF. The sequenced CDR3 bases are TGCACCTGCAGTGCATCACAGGGTTTCTAT.

In regard to this clone: Gene labels here are mouse ones. With the read ending 4 residues before the CDR3 end, the germline J gene is used to fill in that end. The rearrangement joins TRBV13-3 to TRBJ2-1; 10 bases align to TRBD2. CDR1 NNHDY and CDR2 SYVADS come from the germline V gene. V gave up 1 base and J gave up 2 bases; unmatched junction bases: 6. The CDR3 is made up of 17 amino acids. The CDR3 reads CASSDQTGGDHYAEQFF. CDR3 bases read: TGTGCCAGCAGTGATCAAACTGGGGGGGACCACTATGCT.

This clone was counted a few times. Gene labels here are mouse ones. The read is 4 residues too short to cover the CDR3 end, so that end is filled in from the germline J gene. This chain joins TRBV1 and TRBJ2-2; 7 bases are shared with TRBD1. Per germline, CDR1 NSQYPW and CDR2 LRSPGD (reference sequence). With V trimmed by 3 bases and J by 3 bases, 4 bases remained unmatched. This CDR3 comprises 15 residues. The sequenced part of the CDR3 DNA is TGCACCTGCAGTGCGAGAACAGGGGACACCGGG. Amino acid sequence: CTCSARTGDTG. The complete CDR3 protein is CTCSARTGDTGQLYF.

With regard to this clone: The germline and genes are mouse ones. The sequence runs out 4 residues before the end of the CDR3; the remainder is reconstructed from the germline J gene. The rearrangement links TRBV13-3 to TRBJ1-2; D perhaps matches TRBD1 (6 bases). The CDR3 runs to 15 residues. From germline, CDR1 is NNHDY and CDR2 SYVADS. V was shortened by 4 bases and J by 3 bases, with 16 bases between the two germline ends. The CDR3 sequence: CASSTPGGRDSDYTF. Incomplete CDR3 DNA: TGTGCCAGCAGTACCCCCGGGGGGCGAGACTCC.

As regards this clone: The germline and genes are mouse ones. From the germline J gene comes the end of the CDR3, since the read stops 4 residues before it. This sequence joins TRBV13-3 and TRBJ2-3, with 8 bases fitting TRBD1. The V and J ends lost 2 bases and 2 bases, in that order; junction bases with no gene match: 7. The CDR3 is 16 residues long. CDR1 and CDR2 (germline): NNHDY, SYVADS. The sequenced CDR3 bases are TGTGCCAGCAGTGAATCAGGGGGCGGTGATGCAGAA. This encodes CASSESGGGDAE. The CDR3 in its entirety is CASSESGGGDAETLYF.

With respect to this clone: Gene names are the mouse ones. The CDR3 end falls 4 residues outside the read, so it is completed with the germline J gene. The sample carries other DNA sequences with the same CDR3. The chain joins TRBV13-3 to TRBJ2-7; D possibly corresponds to TRBD1 (6 bases). The V gene lost 0 bases and the J gene lost 0 bases, with 10 bases spanning the gap. The CDR3 runs to 15 residues. The germline V gene has CDR1 NNHDY and CDR2 SYVADS. The covered CDR3 bases are TGTGCCAGCAGTGATGCGACAGGCAGCTCCTAT. This encodes CASSDATGSSY. The whole CDR3 sequence is CASSDATGSSYEQYF.

This clone showed up just a few times. Gene names follow the mouse nomenclature. The read comes to an end 4 residues before the CDR3 does, leaving the germline J gene to fill in the end. The rearrangement uses TRBV19 and TRBJ1-4, with a weak D call TRBD1 (5 bases). Germline CDR1 and CDR2: FNHDT and SITEND (reference sequence). The CDR3 has 14 residues. V was shortened by 2 bases and J by 4 bases, with 9 bases between the two germline ends. CDR3 sequence: CASSIQGLNERLFF. The sequenced part of the CDR3 DNA is TGTGCCAGCAGTATTCAGGGCCTCAACGAA.

This clone occurred a few times. Mouse gene names and germline throughout. The CDR3 reads CASSSPGTGDGTEVFF. The part of the CDR3 DNA that was read is TGTGCTAGCAGTAGCCCCGGGACAGGGGATGGCACA. The rearrangement links TRBV17 to TRBJ1-1; 10 nucleotides agree with TRBD1. Sequencing ends 4 residues short of the CDR3 end; the germline J gene provides the rest. Looked up from germline, CDR1 is MNHDT and CDR2 is YYDKIL. CDR3 size: 16 residues. The V gene end was trimmed by 3 bases and the J gene end by 4 bases; junction bases not matched to a gene: 8.

Turning to this clone: Here the gene names and germline are mouse. The read terminates 4 residues before the CDR3 end, so the remaining end is supplied by the germline J gene. The chain is built from TRBV19 and TRBJ1-1; D is possibly TRBD1 (6 bases). The CDR3 covers 14 residues. Deletions cut 5 bases from V and 1 base from J, with 12 bases between. The germline CDR1 and CDR2 sequences are FNHDT and SITEND (reference sequence). The sequenced part of the CDR3 DNA is TGTGCCAGCAGCCTCCGGGACAAAAACACA. Protein product: CASSLRDKNT. The full CDR3 protein reads CASSLRDKNTEVFF.

Concerning this clone: The protein TCRdb lists differs from the translation of the DNA at residue 10; the protein given here is translated from the DNA itself. The germline and genes are mouse ones. The read terminates 3 residues ahead of where the CDR3 ends, so the germline J gene completes it. The chain joins TRBV19 to TRBJ1-3; a possible D gene is TRBD1 (6 bases). The CDR3 sequence is 13 residues long. The germline V gene encodes CDR1 FNHDT and CDR2 SITEND (reference sequence). V lost 3 bases and J lost 3, with 7 bases in between. The CDR3 sequence is CASSRGLGNTLYF. CDR3 DNA (partial): TGTGCCAGCAGTAGGGGGCTTGGAAATACG.

This clone was observed a handful of times. Mouse gene names apply. The observed sequence ends 4 residues before the CDR3 terminus, with the missing tail filled in from the germline J gene. The genes are TRBV1 and TRBJ1-1; TRBD1 aligns across 10 bases. The CDR3 sequence is 15 residues long. The germline V gene has CDR1 NSQYPW and CDR2 LRSPGD (reference sequence). Trimming removed 4 bases from V and 3 bases from J; junction bases left unmatched: 5. The CDR3: CTCSGQGARDTEVFF. The sequenced CDR3 bases are TGCACCTGCAGTGGACAGGGGGCGCGGGACACA.

This clone was counted many times. These gene names are mouse names. The read ends 4 residues before the CDR3 terminus; that terminus is restored from the germline J gene. This sample includes further DNA sequences coding for the same CDR3. The rearrangement uses TRBV13-3 and TRBJ2-1, with 12 positions matching TRBD2. With V trimmed by 3 bases and J by 4 bases, 5 bases remained unmatched. Germline V gene data show CDR1 as NNHDY and CDR2 as SYVADS. CDR3 length: 16 amino acids. The CDR3: CASSGGLGGRYAEQFF. The covered CDR3 bases are TGTGCCAGCAGTGGGGGACTGGGGGGTCGGTATGCT.

Worth noting for this clone: Gene names denote mouse genes. With the read ending 4 residues before the CDR3 end, the germline J gene is used to fill in that end. The genes are TRBV13-1 and TRBJ2-4, with 10 bases identical to TRBD2. The germline V gene encodes CDR1 NSHNY and CDR2 SYGAGN. Trimming removed 2 bases from V and 0 bases from J; junction bases left unmatched: 6. The CDR3 length is 17 residues. The sequenced CDR3 bases are TGTGCCAGCAGTGAGAGGGGACTGGGGTCTAGTCAAAAC. Amino acid sequence: CASSERGLGSSQN. The whole CDR3 reads CASSERGLGSSQNTLYF.